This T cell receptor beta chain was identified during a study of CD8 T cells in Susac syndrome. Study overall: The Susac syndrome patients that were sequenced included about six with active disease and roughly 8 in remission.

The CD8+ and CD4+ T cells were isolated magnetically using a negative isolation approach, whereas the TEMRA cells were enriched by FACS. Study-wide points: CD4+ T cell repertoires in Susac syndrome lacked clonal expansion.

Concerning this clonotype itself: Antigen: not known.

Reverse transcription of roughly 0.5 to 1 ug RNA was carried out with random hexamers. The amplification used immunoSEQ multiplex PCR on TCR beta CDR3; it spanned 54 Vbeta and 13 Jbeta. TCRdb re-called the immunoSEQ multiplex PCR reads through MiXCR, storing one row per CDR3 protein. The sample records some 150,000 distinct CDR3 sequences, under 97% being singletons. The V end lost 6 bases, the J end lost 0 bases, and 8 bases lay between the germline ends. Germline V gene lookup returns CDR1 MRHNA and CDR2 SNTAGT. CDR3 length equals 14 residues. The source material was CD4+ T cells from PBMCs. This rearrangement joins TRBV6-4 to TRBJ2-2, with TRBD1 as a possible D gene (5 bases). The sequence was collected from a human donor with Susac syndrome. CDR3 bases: TGTGCCAGCAGAAGACAGCCGAACACCGGGGAGCTGTTTTTT. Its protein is CASRRQPNTGELFF.